This is a list of T cell receptor beta chains from one sample in a study of T-cell reconstitution after alpha-beta-depleted transplantation in children. From the PCR reads, TCRdb called clonotypes with MiXCR, one entry per CDR3 protein. This table holds 490,000 or so distinct CDR3 sequences, about 10% found once. Sequencing used PBMCs, obtained before TCRalphabeta/CD19-depleted stem cell transplant. These receptors were taken from a child younger than 10 with inherited bone marrow failure, due to receive a stem cell transplant. CDR3s leave out the opening cysteine and the closing phenylalanine or tryptophan. Expanded clones get a size class; other rows say once, few or many, or leave the size out.

v_call	j_call	clone_size	cdr3_aa
TRBV12-3/TRBV12-4	TRBJ2-1	many	ASSLGRAGINEQF
TRBV5-4	TRBJ2-7	many	ASSLTAGATYEQY
TRBV19	TRBJ2-2	many	ASSNVLEASGTGELF
TRBV3-1	TRBJ2-7	many	ASSQEGRGLAAYEQY
TRBV27	TRBJ2-2	NA	ATGTSPNTGELF
TRBV9	TRBJ1-4	once	ASSVEGWNGEKLF
TRBV28	TRBJ2-7	few	ASSPWNEQY
TRBV7-2	TRBJ2-3	NA	ASSLGGLAPRTDTQY
TRBV27	TRBJ2-7	NA	ASSPGLAYHEQY
TRBV19	TRBJ2-1	NA	ASSGSSGVNNEQF
TRBV7-8	TRBJ2-7	many	ASSPLAGARDYEQY
TRBV20-1	TRBJ1-2	many	SANRRSDGTNYGYT
TRBV28	TRBJ2-4	many	ASSNSGLAKNIQY
TRBV5-1	TRBJ1-1	few	ASSLDGHRETEAF
TRBV10-3	TRBJ2-3	many	AIRDSGSETDTQY
TRBV7-8	TRBJ2-5	many	ASSLGARGPETQY
TRBV20-1	TRBJ2-1	many	SARDLGLGHNEQF
TRBV12-3/TRBV12-4	TRBJ2-7	many	ASSLGQGQYLYEQY
TRBV6-5	TRBJ2-1	many	ASSSGLAGNEQF
TRBV7-2	TRBJ2-7	NA	ASSLVAGGTGFSYEQY
TRBV9	TRBJ2-1	many	ASSVDGRTEQF
TRBV4-1	TRBJ2-7	NA	ASSQGSAAGNEQY
TRBV25-1	TRBJ2-5	many	ASSDGVGSHWETQY
TRBV7-2	TRBJ1-1	many	ASGSPGATEAF
TRBV24-1	TRBJ2-3	few	ATSHMGGDTQY
TRBV5-1	TRBJ2-3	NA	ASSTGLAGSETDTQY
TRBV28	TRBJ2-3	few	ASSLVRGTSGRYPDTQY